Shown below are 26 T cell receptor beta chains from a single sample sequenced in a study of blood T cell repertoires in COVID-19. Sequencing used immunoSEQ multiplex PCR; TCRdb keeps in-frame clones, though not all of them. The data show 150,000 or so clones, over 85% seen once. The sequenced sample consisted of peripheral blood. The receptor set was obtained from a woman in her forties or fifties with acute or convalescent COVID-19.

V gene TRBV2 combines with J gene TRBJ1-5, with D tentatively TRBD1 (6 bases). V dropped 3 bases and J dropped 6 bases, with 15 bases sitting between them. The CDR3 totals 15 residues. Germline-derived CDR1 and CDR2 are SNHLY and FYNNEI. CDR3 amino acids: CASSEARGGGQPQHF. The CDR3 bases are TGTGCCAGCAGTGAGGCACGGGGGGGCGGTCAGCCCCAGCATTTT.

This clone appeared a single time. V gene TRBV5-1 combines with J gene TRBJ2-2, with 11 bases matching TRBD2. The CDR3 extends over 18 amino acids. Germline CDR1 reads SGHRS; CDR2 reads YFSETQ. Losses at the gene ends were 0 bases for V and 7 bases for J; bases not matched to a gene: 11. In DNA, the CDR3 is TGCGCCAGCAGCTTGGGGTTACTAGCGGGGGCTTTCAGCGGGGAGCTGTTTTTT. As protein: CASSLGLLAGAFSGELFF.

This sequence joins TRBV2 and TRBJ1-4; a weak D match, TRBD1 (6 bases). V lost 3 bases to trimming and J lost 1 base, with 21 bases between them. This CDR3 has 19 amino acids. The germline V gene has CDR1 SNHLY and CDR2 FYNNEI. The CDR3 loop reads CASSDFRGKRLGTNEKLFF. CDR3 coding DNA: TGTGCCAGCAGTGATTTTAGGGGGAAGAGGCTAGGAACTAATGAAAAACTGTTTTTT.

Note on this clone: A read error may account for a junction end that differs from germline. V usage is TRBV7-7 and J usage is TRBJ2-5; D may be TRBD1 (6 bases). Germline CDR1 reads SSHAT; CDR2 reads FNYEAQ (reference sequence). CDR3 length equals 14 residues. As DNA, the CDR3 is TGTGCTAGCAGCTACGGGACAAACCAAGAGACCCAGTACTTC. As protein: CASSYGTNQETQYF.

This rearrangement joins TRBV6-5 to TRBJ1-6; D is undetermined. The germline V and J ends were trimmed by 0 bases and 10 bases, with 13 bases remaining between them. The CDR3 is 15 amino acids. The germline V gene encodes CDR1 MNHEY and CDR2 SVGAGI. CDR3 DNA sequence: TGTGCCAGCAGTTACTCGTCAGGAAACCAGTCACCCCTCCACTTT. Amino acids: CASSYSSGNQSPLHF.

The rearrangement uses TRBV13 and TRBJ1-3; tentatively, D is TRBD1 (6 bases). CDR3 length: 15 amino acids. Germline loops: CDR1 PRHDT, CDR2 FYEKMQ (reference sequence). V lost 7 bases, J lost 3 bases, and 16 bases lay in between. The CDR3 spells CASTLGGAYGNTIYF. As DNA, the CDR3 is TGTGCCAGCACCCTGGGGGGGGCGTATGGAAACACCATATATTTT.

The rearrangement joins TRBV19 to TRBJ2-7; TRBD1 aligns across 7 bases. V lost 4 bases, J lost 3 bases, and 9 bases stayed unmatched. Germline V gene data show CDR1 as LNHDA and CDR2 as SQIVND (reference sequence). The CDR3 is 15 amino acids. In nucleotides, the CDR3 is TGTGCCAGTAGTACCACCGGGACAGCGGACTACGAGCAGTACTTC. It translates to CASSTTGTADYEQYF.

The J gene is TRBJ1-4, the V gene TRBV19; no definite D call. This CDR3 has 12 amino acids. V lost 6 bases and J lost 7, with 9 bases in between. Germline V CDR1 and CDR2: LNHDA, SQIVND (reference sequence). The CDR3 nucleotides read TGTGCCAGTAGGGCATTTGCTGAAAAACTGTTTTTT. This translates into CASRAFAEKLFF. Full variable domain (outside the CDR3, taken from reference TRBV19 and TRBJ1-4): DGGITQSPKYLFRKEGQNVTLSCEQNLNHDAMYWYRQDPGQGLRLIYYSQIVNDFQKGDIAEGYSVSREKKESFPLTVTSAQKNPTAFYLCASRAFAEKLFFGSGTQLSVL.

The chain uses TRBV7-9 and TRBJ2-7; TRBD2 matches 9 bases. V shed 3 bases and J 7 bases; nucleotides not matched to a gene: 10. This CDR3 has 15 residues. Germline CDR1 and CDR2: SEHNR and FQNEAQ (reference sequence). CDR3 DNA sequence: TGTGCCAGCAGCTTTGAGAGCGGGAGGCTCGGTGAGCAGTACTTC. It yields the protein CASSFESGRLGEQYF.

The chain recombines TRBV18 with TRBJ1-1; TRBD1 matches at 7 bases. V dropped 1 base and J dropped 5; count of bases not matched to a gene: 4. Germline V gives CDR1 KGHSH, CDR2 LQKENI. CDR3 length equals 14 residues. CDR3 DNA: TGTGCCAGCTCACCACGGGCAGGGGGAACTGAAGCTTTCTTT. This codes for CASSPRAGGTEAFF.

This chain uses TRBV11-1 with TRBJ2-1; no clear D. Germline assignment: CDR1 SGHAT and CDR2 FQDESV (reference sequence). Deletions cut 1 base from V and 8 bases from J, with 15 bases between. The CDR3 has 15 amino acids. CDR3 DNA: TGTGCCAGCAGCTTAGACCGGCCCTCAGGCGATGAGCAGTTCTTC. Its protein product is CASSLDRPSGDEQFF.

This rearrangement joins TRBV19 to TRBJ1-1, with a tentative D call TRBD1 (5 bases). V was pared by 3 bases and J by 5 bases, with 16 bases between. Germline V lookup: CDR1 LNHDA, CDR2 SQIVND (reference sequence). The CDR3 loop spans 15 amino acids. The CDR3 sequence: CASSIPGQIKTEAFF. CDR3 sequence (DNA): TGTGCCAGTAGTATCCCAGGACAAATAAAAACTGAAGCTTTCTTT.

The chain uses TRBV9 and TRBJ2-2; D might be TRBD2 (5 bases). Germline loops: CDR1 SGDLS, CDR2 YYNGEE. The CDR3 has 13 residues. Trimming left V 3 bases short and J 5 bases short, with 8 bases between. The CDR3 bases are TGTGCCAGCAGCGCCTCGGGAACCGGGGAGCTGTTTTTT. It translates to CASSASGTGELFF. Looking up the rest from reference TRBV9 and TRBJ2-2 gives the full variable domain: DSGVTQTPKHLITATGQRVTLRCSPRSGDLSVYWYQQSLDQGLQFLIQYYNGEERAKGNILERFSAQQFPDLHSELNLSSLELGDSALYFCASSASGTGELFFGEGSRLTVL.

This sequence joins TRBV5-1 and TRBJ1-4; the match to TRBD1 covers 8 bases. Germline loops: CDR1 SGHRS, CDR2 YFSETQ. The CDR3 spans 16 residues. J was trimmed by 3 bases and V by 4 bases; bases with no gene match: 8. CDR3 nucleotide sequence: TGCGCCAGCAGCCCGACTCACAGGGGGGCTAATGAAAAACTGTTTTTT. As protein: CASSPTHRGANEKLFF.

The J gene is TRBJ1-3, the V gene TRBV4-3, with TRBD1 matching over 10 bases. CDR1 and CDR2 from the germline V gene are LGHNA and YSLEER. The CDR3 extends over 18 amino acids. V gave up 0 bases and J gave up 2 bases; unmatched junction bases: 7. This CDR3 reads CASSQDMTGQGPGNTIYF. For the CDR3, the DNA is TGCGCCAGCAGCCAAGATATGACGGGACAGGGGCCTGGAAACACCATATATTTT.

Here the CDR3 reads CASSVRPSTGDNEQFF. CDR3 DNA sequence: TGTGCCAGCAGCGTAAGGCCTTCGACAGGGGACAATGAGCAGTTCTTC. The chain uses TRBV9 and TRBJ2-1; 8 bases fit TRBD1. The ends lost 1 base at V and 5 bases at J; junction bases unmatched: 8. The germline gives CDR1 SGDLS, CDR2 YYNGEE. The CDR3 extends over 16 amino acids.

V usage is TRBV28 and J usage is TRBJ1-1, with D unclear. Germline V gene data show CDR1 as MDHEN and CDR2 as SYDVKM. CDR3 size: 14 residues. The V and J ends lost 6 bases and 6 bases respectively, with 17 bases between them. This chain's CDR3 is CASRPRHGRAEAFF. In nucleotides, the CDR3 is TGTGCCAGCAGACCCCGTCACGGGAGGGCTGAAGCTTTCTTT.

The V and J genes are TRBV27 and TRBJ1-1; D remains ambiguous. Germline V CDR1 and CDR2: MNHEY, SMNVEV (reference sequence). This CDR3 is 13 amino acids long. The V end lost 6 bases, the J end lost 1 base, and 9 bases lay between the germline ends. The CDR3 DNA follows: TGTGCCAGCAGCCCCTATAAGAACACTGAAGCTTTCTTT. Protein product: CASSPYKNTEAFF.

This chain uses TRBV4-1 with TRBJ1-4, with 8 bases identical to TRBD1. The CDR3 is 20 amino acids. V lost 0 bases to trimming and J lost 8 bases; unmatched junction nucleotides: 20. CDR1 and CDR2 from the germline V gene are MGHRA and YSYEKL. The CDR3 region is CASSQEQGAPSVVGVEKLFF. The CDR3 DNA reads TGCGCCAGCAGCCAAGAGCAGGGGGCTCCGTCCGTCGTGGGTGTAGAAAAACTGTTTTTT.

V and J are TRBV25-1 and TRBJ1-2; D possibly corresponds to TRBD1 (5 bases). V was clipped by 7 bases and J by 8 bases, with 17 bases between them. Germline CDR1 is MGHDK and CDR2 is SYGVNS. CDR3 size: 13 residues. The CDR3 here is CASTKGGAKGYTF. Here the CDR3 DNA reads TGTGCCAGCACTAAGGGAGGGGCGAAGGGCTACACCTTC.

The chain is built from TRBV6-5 and TRBJ1-5; TRBD1 is a possible D gene (5 bases). The germline CDR1 and CDR2 sequences are MNHEY and SVGAGI. CDR3 size: 15 residues. Trimming stripped 5 bases from V and 1 base from J, with 12 bases between. The CDR3 bases are TGTGCCAGCAGTAGGCAGGGCGACAGCAATCAGCCCCAGCATTTT. It codes for CASSRQGDSNQPQHF.

V gene TRBV18 combines with J gene TRBJ2-7, with no clear D. The CDR3 contains 12 residues. In germline, CDR1 is KGHSH, CDR2 LQKENI. Trimming took 3 bases from V and 7 from J, leaving 10 bases between them. CDR3 nucleotide sequence: TGTGCCAGCTCACCGGAGTCCTGGGAGCAGTACTTC. As protein: CASSPESWEQYF.

V usage is TRBV24-1 and J usage is TRBJ1-3, with TRBD1 as a possible D gene (6 bases). Germline V gene lookup returns CDR1 KGHDR and CDR2 SFDVKD. The CDR3 covers 15 residues. V lost 3 bases and J lost 1, with 9 bases in between. CDR3 coding DNA: TGTGCCACCAGTGATACGAGGGGGTCTGGAAACACCATATATTTT. Amino acid sequence: CATSDTRGSGNTIYF.

The chain combines TRBV11-3 with TRBJ2-5; possible D gene TRBD1, 6 bases. Trimming took off 0 bases at V and 1 base at J, with 15 bases between the two ends. The length of the CDR3 is 17 residues. Germline V gene sequence: CDR1 SGHNT, CDR2 YENEEA. The CDR3 loop reads CASSLDGQSKIQETQYF. CDR3 nucleotide sequence: TGTGCCAGCAGCTTAGACGGACAGTCCAAAATCCAAGAGACCCAGTACTTC.

The chain recombines TRBV10-3 with TRBJ1-3; 11 bases are shared with TRBD1. The CDR3 is 14 amino acids. Trimming at V came to 10 bases and at J to 2 bases, leaving 4 bases not matched to a gene. Germline loops: CDR1 ENHRY, CDR2 SYGVKD. The DNA for the CDR3 is TGTGCCACCCAGGGACAGGGGGCTGGAAACACCATATATTTT. It codes for CATQGQGAGNTIYF.

The genes are TRBV5-1 and TRBJ1-1; D ambiguous. The germline V gene encodes CDR1 SGHRS and CDR2 YFSETQ. CDR3 size: 12 residues. V was clipped by 5 bases and J by 5 bases, with 10 bases between them. The DNA for the CDR3 is TGCGCCAGCAGTAAAGAGAGGACTGAAGCTTTCTTT. Amino acids: CASSKERTEAFF.